Following are 20 T cell receptor beta chains from one sample sequenced in a study of identical twins. TCRdb reprocessed the 5' RACE reads with MiXCR, giving one entry per CDR3 protein. This sample has some 900,000 distinct CDR3 sequences, with over 9% found just once. These same records also appear under a second study, on yellow fever vaccine responses in identical twins.

Sequences were obtained from PBMCs. Receptor source: a woman aged 18-30 years in good health.

V usage is TRBV3-1 and J usage is TRBJ2-7; 8 bases agree with TRBD1. V lost 4 bases to trimming and J lost 2 bases; unmatched junction nucleotides: 7. Per germline, CDR1 LGHDT and CDR2 YNNKEL (reference sequence). This CDR3 is 15 amino acids long. The CDR3: CASSRRRDRPYEQYF. The CDR3, as DNA: TGTGCCAGCAGCCGCCGCCGGGACAGGCCCTACGAGCAGTACTTC.

There are many counts of this clonotype. The chain uses TRBV4-1 and TRBJ1-4, with TRBD1 identical over 7 bases. This CDR3 region has 15 residues. V was pared by 2 bases and J by 10 bases, with 10 bases of the junction left unmatched. Germline V gene lookup returns CDR1 MGHRA and CDR2 YSYEKL. The CDR3 is CASSQFDRDVVKLFF. The CDR3 DNA sequence: TGCGCCAGCAGCCAATTTGACAGGGATGTTGTAAAACTGTTTTTT.

The chain recombines TRBV14 with TRBJ2-1; TRBD2 matches 8 bases. V lost 0 bases, J lost 8 bases, and 9 bases stayed unmatched. The CDR3 has 16 amino acids. Germline V gene sequence: CDR1 SGHDN, CDR2 FVKESK. The CDR3 DNA reads TGTGCCAGCAGCCAAGAAGGAACGGGAGGGGGGTATGAGCAGTTCTTC. This translates into CASSQEGTGGGYEQFF.

This rearrangement joins TRBV20-1 to TRBJ2-2; D not certain. Trimming removed 5 bases at V and 4 bases at J, with 8 bases between. Germline CDR1 and CDR2: DFQATT and SNEGSKA (reference sequence). The CDR3 totals 12 residues. CDR3 nucleotide sequence: TGCAGTGCTTGGCTCTCCACCGGGGAGCTGTTTTTT. As protein: CSAWLSTGELFF.

The V gene is TRBV2, the J gene TRBJ2-5; D is unclear. Looked up from germline, CDR1 is SNHLY and CDR2 is FYNNEI. The CDR3 is 14 residues long. Trimming took off 8 bases at V and 4 bases at J, with 17 bases between the two ends. This CDR3 reads CASSRGSPGETQYF. CDR3 DNA sequence: TGTGCCAGCTCGCGCGGCTCCCCAGGAGAGACCCAGTACTTC. The full variable domain, completed using reference TRBV2 and TRBJ2-5, is EPEVTQTPSHQVTQMGQEVILRCVPISNHLYFYWYRQILGQKVEFLVSFYNNEISEKSEIFDDQFSVERPDGSNFTLKIRSTKLEDSAMYFCASSRGSPGETQYFGPGTRLLVL.

This chain uses TRBV7-9 with TRBJ2-1, with D possibly being TRBD1 or TRBD2 (6 bases each). V lost 6 bases and J 6 bases, leaving 18 bases between the germline ends. Germline values: CDR1 SEHNR, CDR2 FQNEAQ (reference sequence). The CDR3 has 15 amino acids. Here the CDR3 DNA reads TGTGCCAGCAGTCCAACAGGGAGGAGAATCAATGAGCAGTTCTTC. This sequence encodes CASSPTGRRINEQFF.

This clonotype was detected many times. The chain employs TRBV7-9 and TRBJ1-2, with a weak D call TRBD1 (6 bases). The CDR3 consists of 15 residues. Germline V gives CDR1 SEHNR, CDR2 FQNEAQ (reference sequence). V lost 0 bases to trimming and J lost 3 bases, with 11 bases between them. CDR3 nucleotides: TGTGCCAGCAGCTTAGCTCTTGCAGGGGACTATGGCTACACCTTC. It codes for CASSLALAGDYGYTF.

In its sample, this clonotype was seen a few times. This rearrangement joins TRBV20-1 to TRBJ2-3, with 7 bases lining up with TRBD2. J lost 1 base, V lost 5 bases, and 15 bases had no gene match. The V gene's germline CDR1 is DFQATT and CDR2 SNEGSKA (reference sequence). There are 17 residues in the CDR3. The CDR3 sequence is CSAWGSMAGVGTDTQYF. In DNA form, the CDR3 reads TGCAGTGCTTGGGGGTCCATGGCGGGAGTGGGCACAGATACGCAGTATTTT.

The chain uses TRBV28 and TRBJ2-6; tentatively, D is TRBD1 (5 bases). The germline V gene encodes CDR1 MDHEN and CDR2 SYDVKM. This CDR3 region has 16 residues. V dropped 5 bases and J dropped 0 bases, with 11 bases sitting between them. The CDR3 DNA follows: TGTGCCAGCAGTCTCTCAGGGCGCTCTGGGGCCAACGTCCTGACTTTC. The encoded protein is CASSLSGRSGANVLTF.

This clonotype has ten or more counts. V gene TRBV29-1 combines with J gene TRBJ2-1; D perhaps matches TRBD2 (6 bases). CDR3 length: 13 amino acids. Between the trimmed V and J ends, which lost 3 bases and 0 bases, there was a span of 6 bases. CDR1 and CDR2 from the germline V gene are SQVTM and ANQGSEA. CDR3 nucleotide sequence: TGCAGCGTTGACGGGAGCTCCTACAATGAGCAGTTCTTC. As protein: CSVDGSSYNEQFF.

This clonotype was seen only once. The genes are TRBV15 and TRBJ2-7; TRBD1 is a possible D gene (9 bases). This CDR3 has 16 residues. The germline V gene encodes CDR1 LNHNV and CDR2 YYDKDF (reference sequence). The V and J ends lost 1 base and 5 bases respectively, with 18 bases between them. CDR3 DNA sequence: TGTGCCACCAGCAGAGGCGGGGGGACAGGGACCCACGAGCAGTACTTC. It translates to CATSRGGGTGTHEQYF.

This clonotype was counted many times. CDR3 in amino acids: CASSASGRVDTEAFF. The CDR3 DNA reads as TGTGCCAGCAGTGCTTCGGGCAGGGTGGACACTGAAGCTTTCTTT. The rearrangement links TRBV2 to TRBJ1-1, with D perhaps TRBD1 (5 bases). The CDR3 consists of 15 residues. V lost 4 bases to trimming and J lost 3 bases, with 15 bases between them. CDR1 and CDR2 (germline): SNHLY, FYNNEI. The full variable domain, rest sourced from reference TRBV2 and TRBJ1-1, is EPEVTQTPSHQVTQMGQEVILRCVPISNHLYFYWYRQILGQKVEFLVSFYNNEISEKSEIFDDQFSVERPDGSNFTLKIRSTKLEDSAMYFCASSASGRVDTEAFFGQGTRLTVV.

V gene TRBV7-9 combines with J gene TRBJ1-5; no definite D call. V shed 5 bases and J shed 4 bases, with 6 bases lying between them. This CDR3 has 12 amino acids. Looked up from germline, CDR1 is SEHNR and CDR2 is FQNEAQ (reference sequence). CDR3 sequence reads: CASSVINQPQHF. In DNA form, the CDR3 reads TGTGCCAGCAGCGTAATAAATCAGCCCCAGCATTTT.

V usage is TRBV10-3 and J usage is TRBJ2-5; TRBD1 is a possible D gene (6 bases). Between the trimmed V and J ends, which lost 10 bases and 0 bases, there was a span of 9 bases. The CDR3 is 12 amino acids. The germline V gene has CDR1 ENHRY and CDR2 SYGVKD. As DNA, the CDR3 is TGTGCCACCCGGGACAACCAAGAGACCCAGTACTTC. Amino acids: CATRDNQETQYF.

This clonotype was detected a few times. This rearrangement joins TRBV28 to TRBJ2-7; 11 nucleotides line up with TRBD2. Unmatched junction bases numbered 4, after V lost 3 bases and J lost 3 bases. This CDR3 is built from 15 residues. In germline, CDR1 is MDHEN, CDR2 SYDVKM. The CDR3, as DNA: TGTGCCAGCAGTTTCTTCGGGACTAGCGGCTACGAGCAGTACTTC. Translation: CASSFFGTSGYEQYF.

V usage is TRBV7-3 and J usage is TRBJ2-1, with 12 bases lining up with TRBD1. CDR1 is SGHTA and CDR2 is FQGTGA in the germline V gene. This CDR3 spans 19 amino acids. Trimming at V came to 5 bases and at J to 0 bases, leaving 11 bases not matched to a gene. CDR3 DNA: TGTGCCAGCAGCAAAGCCGGGACAGGGGGCAGTTTCTCCTACAATGAGCAGTTCTTC. This encodes CASSKAGTGGSFSYNEQFF.

This rearrangement joins TRBV7-9 to TRBJ2-3; D is perhaps TRBD1 (6 bases). CDR1 SEHNR and CDR2 FQNEAQ come from the germline V gene (reference sequence). V lost 2 bases and J 2 bases, leaving 11 bases between the germline ends. The CDR3 has 15 residues. The CDR3 nucleotides read TGTGCCAGCAGCTTACGACAGGAACACACAGATACGCAGTATTTT. Translation gives CASSLRQEHTDTQYF.

This clonotype was seen more than once but under ten times. This chain joins TRBV20-1 and TRBJ1-1, with a tentative D call TRBD1 (5 bases). Germline V gene sequence: CDR1 DFQATT, CDR2 SNEGSKA (reference sequence). This CDR3 is 14 amino acids long. The germline V and J ends were trimmed by 0 bases and 1 base, with 9 bases remaining between them. The CDR3 sequence is CSARDAGKNTEAFF. CDR3 bases: TGCAGTGCTAGAGATGCAGGGAAGAACACTGAAGCTTTCTTT.

Comments on this clonotype: One base away lies a much larger clone, so this may be a sequencing read error. V gene TRBV28 combines with J gene TRBJ2-1, with 14 positions matching TRBD2. The CDR3 runs to 14 residues. Per germline, CDR1 MDHEN and CDR2 SYDVKM. Losses at the gene ends were 8 bases for V and 5 bases for J; bases not matched to a gene: 2. CDR3 sequence: CASGTSGSHNEQFF. The CDR3 DNA is TGTGCCAGCGGGACTAGCGGGAGCCACAATGAGCAGTTCTTC.

The chain couples TRBV10-3 to TRBJ2-5; 11 nucleotides align to TRBD2. With 4 bases clipped from V and 3 bases from J, the junction kept 7 bases outside the gene matches. Germline CDR1 reads ENHRY; CDR2 reads SYGVKD. The CDR3 extends over 16 amino acids. CDR3 protein: CAISGAKGLAEETQYF. CDR3 DNA sequence: TGTGCCATCAGTGGCGCCAAGGGACTAGCGGAAGAGACCCAGTACTTC.